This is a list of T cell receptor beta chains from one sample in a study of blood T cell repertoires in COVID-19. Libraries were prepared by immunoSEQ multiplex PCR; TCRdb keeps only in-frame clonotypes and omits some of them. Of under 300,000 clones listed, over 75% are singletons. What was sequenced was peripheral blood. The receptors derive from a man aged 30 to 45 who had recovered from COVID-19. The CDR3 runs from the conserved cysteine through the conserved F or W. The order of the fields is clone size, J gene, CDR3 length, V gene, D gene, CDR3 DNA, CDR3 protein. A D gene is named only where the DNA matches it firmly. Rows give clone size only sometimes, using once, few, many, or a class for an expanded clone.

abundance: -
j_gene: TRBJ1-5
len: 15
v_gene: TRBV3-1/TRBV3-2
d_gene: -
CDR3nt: TGTGCCAGCAGCCAAGTCCAAGGGGCCAATCAGCCCCAGCATTTT
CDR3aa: CASSQVQGANQPQHF

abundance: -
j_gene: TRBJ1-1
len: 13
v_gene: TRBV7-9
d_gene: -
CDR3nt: TGTGCCAGCAAGTGGGGAGGTGGCACTGAAGCTTTCTTT
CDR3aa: CASKWGGGTEAFF

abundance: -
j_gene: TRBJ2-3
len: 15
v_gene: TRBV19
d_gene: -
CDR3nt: TGTGCCAGCCGGATACAGGGTAACGTAGCAGATACGCAGTATTTT
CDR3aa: CASRIQGNVADTQYF

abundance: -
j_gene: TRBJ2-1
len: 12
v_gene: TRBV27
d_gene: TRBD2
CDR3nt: TGTGCCAGCAGTCTTCGCGGGGGAGAGCAGTTCTTC
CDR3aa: CASSLRGGEQFF

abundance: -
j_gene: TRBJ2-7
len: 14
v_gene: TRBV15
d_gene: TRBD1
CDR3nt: TGTGCCACCAGCAAAGACAGGGGCCCCTACGAGCAGTACTTC
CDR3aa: CATSKDRGPYEQYF

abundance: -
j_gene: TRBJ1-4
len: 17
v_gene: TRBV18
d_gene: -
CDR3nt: TGTGCCAGCTCACCATTCCCCCCCGGCCAGGCTAATGAAAAACTGTTTTTT
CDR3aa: CASSPFPPGQANEKLFF

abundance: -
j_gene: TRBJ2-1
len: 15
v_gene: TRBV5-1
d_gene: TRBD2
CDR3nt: TGCGCCAGCAGCTATACTAGCGGGGGGGCTCGTGAGCAGTTCTTC
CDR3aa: CASSYTSGGAREQFF

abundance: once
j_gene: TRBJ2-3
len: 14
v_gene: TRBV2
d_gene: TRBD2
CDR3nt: TGTGCCAGCAGTGCCGAGGGGAGGGCAGATACGCAGTATTTT
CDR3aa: CASSAEGRADTQYF

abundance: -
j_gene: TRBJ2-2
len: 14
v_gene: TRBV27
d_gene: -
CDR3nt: TGTGCCAGCAGCTCTTTCGCGGGAACCGGGGAGCTGTTTTTT
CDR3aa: CASSSFAGTGELFF

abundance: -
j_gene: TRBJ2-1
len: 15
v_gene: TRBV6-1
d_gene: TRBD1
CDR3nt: TGTGCCAGCAGTGAACCGGGACAGGGGGGCAATGAGCAGTTCTTC
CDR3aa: CASSEPGQGGNEQFF

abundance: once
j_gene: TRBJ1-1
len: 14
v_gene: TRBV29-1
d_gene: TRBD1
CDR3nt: TGCAGCGCCGCAGGGACAGAGATGAACACTGAAGCTTTCTTT
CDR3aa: CSAAGTEMNTEAFF

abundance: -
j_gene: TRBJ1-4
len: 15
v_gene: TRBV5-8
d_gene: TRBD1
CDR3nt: TGTGCCAGCCAAGACCTACAGGGGGCTGTCGAAAAACTGTTTTTT
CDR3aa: CASQDLQGAVEKLFF

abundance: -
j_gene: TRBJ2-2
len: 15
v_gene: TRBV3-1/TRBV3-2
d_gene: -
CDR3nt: TGTGCCAGCAGCCACCGCGGCCCGCGGAGCGGGGAGCTGTTTTTT
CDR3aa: CASSHRGPRSGELFF

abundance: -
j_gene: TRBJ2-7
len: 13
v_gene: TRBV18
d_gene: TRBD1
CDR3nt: TGTGCCAGCTCGCGACAGGGTGGGTACGAGCAGTACTTC
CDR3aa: CASSRQGGYEQYF

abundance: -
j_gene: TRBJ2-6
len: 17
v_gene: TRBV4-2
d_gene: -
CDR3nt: TGTGCCAGCAGCCAAGAGGCGCGCGGCTCTGGGGCCAACGTCCTGACTTTC
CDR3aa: CASSQEARGSGANVLTF

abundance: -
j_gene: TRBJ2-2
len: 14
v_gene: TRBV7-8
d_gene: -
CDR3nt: TGTGCCAGCAGCCGAGGGGGGGACACCGGGGAGCTGTTTTTT
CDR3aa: CASSRGGDTGELFF

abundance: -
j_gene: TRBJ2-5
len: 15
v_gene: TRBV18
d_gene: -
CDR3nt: TGTGCCAGCTCACCACTGCCCAGGGGGGAAGAGACCCAGTACTTC
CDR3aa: CASSPLPRGEETQYF

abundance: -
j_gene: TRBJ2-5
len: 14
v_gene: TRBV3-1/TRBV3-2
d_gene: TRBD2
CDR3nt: TGTGCCAGCAGCCCCTCTGGGGGGGTGGAGACCCAGTACTTC
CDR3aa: CASSPSGGVETQYF

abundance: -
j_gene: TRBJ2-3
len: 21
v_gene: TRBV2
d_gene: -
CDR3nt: TGTGCCAGCAGCGAACCGAACGAACCACGGGTGGCGGAGATCAGCACAGATACGCAGTATTTT
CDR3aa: CASSEPNEPRVAEISTDTQYF